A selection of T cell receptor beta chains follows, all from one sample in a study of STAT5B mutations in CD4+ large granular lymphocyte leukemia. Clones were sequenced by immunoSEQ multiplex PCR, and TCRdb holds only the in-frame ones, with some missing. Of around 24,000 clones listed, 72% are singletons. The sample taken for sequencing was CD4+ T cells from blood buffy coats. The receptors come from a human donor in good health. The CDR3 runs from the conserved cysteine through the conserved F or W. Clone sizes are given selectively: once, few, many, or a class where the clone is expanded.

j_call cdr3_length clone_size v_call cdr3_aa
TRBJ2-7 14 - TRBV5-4 CASCPDRAPYEQYF
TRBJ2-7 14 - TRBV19 CASSRGIGSYEQYF
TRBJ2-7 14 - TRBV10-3 CAISRAGDQDEQYF
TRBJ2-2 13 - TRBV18 CASSPQNTGELFF
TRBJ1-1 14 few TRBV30 CAWGFVGVNTEAFF
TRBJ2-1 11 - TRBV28 CAYRAGNEQFF
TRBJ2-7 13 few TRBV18 CASSPREGYEQYF
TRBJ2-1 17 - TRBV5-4 CASSWADGGAVVNEQFF
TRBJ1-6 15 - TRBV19 CASSIAGQGNSPLHF
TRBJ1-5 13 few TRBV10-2 CASNRGEGQPQHF
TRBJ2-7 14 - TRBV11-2 CASSLRPLRYEQYF
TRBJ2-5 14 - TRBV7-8 CASSTTASQETQYF
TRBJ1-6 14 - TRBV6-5 CASSYSGGGSPLHF
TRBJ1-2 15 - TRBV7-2 CASSRKTGGDYGYTF
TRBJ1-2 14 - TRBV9 CASSSLFGRKVYTF
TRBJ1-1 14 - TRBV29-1 CSVQGGLMNTEAFF
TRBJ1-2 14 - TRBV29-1 CSVRPGTGGLGYTF
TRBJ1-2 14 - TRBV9 CASSVDPGVYGYTF
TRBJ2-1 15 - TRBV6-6 CASSAGQGTYNEQFF
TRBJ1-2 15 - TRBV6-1 CASSVAGGGNYGYTF
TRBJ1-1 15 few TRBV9 CASRPGQGLNTEAFF
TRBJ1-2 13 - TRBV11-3 CASSPSGAYGYTF
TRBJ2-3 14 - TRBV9 CASSVVQSTDTQYF
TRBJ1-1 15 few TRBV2 CASSEVRAMNTEAFF
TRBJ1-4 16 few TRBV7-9 CASSKDRGRTNEKLFF
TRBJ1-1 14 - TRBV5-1 CASSLGETGQVAFF
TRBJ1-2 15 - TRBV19 CASSTTGTGLYGYTF
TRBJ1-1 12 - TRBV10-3 CATAGDDSEAFF
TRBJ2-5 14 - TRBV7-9 CASSLRVGQETQYF
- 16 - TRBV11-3 CASSLVTGQNLYEQYF
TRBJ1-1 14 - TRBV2 CASSGTAFRTEAFF
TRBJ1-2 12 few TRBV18 CASSPDGYGYTF
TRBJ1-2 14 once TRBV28 CATISLGGNYGYTF
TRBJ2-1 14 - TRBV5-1 CASRRQGPYNEQFF
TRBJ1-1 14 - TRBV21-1 CASSKVNSCTEAFF
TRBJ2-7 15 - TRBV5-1 CASSLAAGVGYEQYF
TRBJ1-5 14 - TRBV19 CASSISRGDQPQHF
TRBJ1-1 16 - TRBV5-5 CASSLARASGDTEAFF
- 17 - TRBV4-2 CASSHDPRDSHRGEQYF
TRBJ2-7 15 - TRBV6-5 CASSYSWTGGYEQYF
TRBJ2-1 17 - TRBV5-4 CASSLAIGPKSINEQFF
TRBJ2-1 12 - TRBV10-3 CAISESYNEQFF
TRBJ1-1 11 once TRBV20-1 CSALRNTEAFF
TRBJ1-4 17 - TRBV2 CASRAQGPGPTREKLFF
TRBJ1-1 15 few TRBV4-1 CASSHMGKRRTEAFF
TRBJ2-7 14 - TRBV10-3 CAIRGTGYPYEQYF
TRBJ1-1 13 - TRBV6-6 CASSYSRNTEAFF
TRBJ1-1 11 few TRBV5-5 CASSRETEAFF
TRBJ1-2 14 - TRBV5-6 CASSLGSEFYGYTF
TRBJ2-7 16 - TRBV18 CASSPSQFNRGKEQYF
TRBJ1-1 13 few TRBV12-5 CASGYQGGSAAFF
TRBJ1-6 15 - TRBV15 CATSRAREGSSPLHF
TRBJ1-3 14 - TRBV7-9 CASSQDRLGNTIYF
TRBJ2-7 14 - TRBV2 CASSGWDRAYEQYF